The 32 T cell receptor beta chains presented below share a single source sample, sequenced in a study of T cell responses to AZD1222 COVID-19 vaccine. Produced via immunoSEQ multiplex PCR; TCRdb's table is partial and in-frame only. The table includes tens of thousands of clones, approximately 83% detected once. The sample was peripheral blood, taken on day 0 of AZD1222 vaccination. All receptors derive from an adult in good health.

This clone was detected only a few times. The DNA of the CDR3 is TGTGCCAGCAGCCCTACCCCCGGGACTAGCGGTTACAATGAGCAGTTCTTC. This translates into CASSPTPGTSGYNEQFF. The gene calls are TRBV5-6 and TRBJ2-1, with 11 bases lining up with TRBD2. The germline CDR1 and CDR2 sequences are SGHDT and YYEEEE. CDR3 length: 17 residues. V lost 4 bases and J lost 4; bases outside the gene matches: 10. The whole variable domain, filled in from reference TRBV5-6 and TRBJ2-1, reads DAGVTQSPTHLIKTRGQQVTLRCSPKSGHDTVSWYQQALGQGPQFIFQYYEEEERQRGNFPDRFSGHQFPNYSSELNVNALLLGDSALYLCASSPTPGTSGYNEQFFGPGTRLTVL.

With respect to this clone: Relative to the germline gene, one junction end is altered; a read error may explain this. V usage is TRBV5-1 and J usage is TRBJ1-5, with a weak D call TRBD1 (6 bases). The CDR3 has 13 amino acids. Germline V CDR1 and CDR2: SGHRS, YFSETQ. CDR3 residues: CASRLEGDQPQHF. The CDR3 coding sequence is TGCGCCAGCAGATTGGAGGGGGATCAGCCCCAGCATTTT.

CDR3 sequence (DNA): TGCGCCAGCAGCTTGGCGGGGACCCAAGAGACCCAGTACTTC. Encoded protein: CASSLAGTQETQYF. This chain connects TRBV5-1 to TRBJ2-5, with D possibly called TRBD1 or TRBD2 (5 bases each). The CDR3 sequence is 14 residues long. Germline CDR1 reads SGHRS; CDR2 reads YFSETQ. V was cut by 0 bases and J by 1 base, with 7 bases left in between.

The chain combines TRBV5-4 with TRBJ1-2; D is perhaps TRBD1 (6 bases). V lost 4 bases and J 2 bases, leaving 9 bases between the germline ends. The CDR3 extends over 13 amino acids. Germline CDR1 SGHNT, CDR2 YYREEE (reference sequence). CDR3 residues: CASSPDSNYGYTF. The CDR3 DNA reads TGTGCCAGCAGCCCGGACAGCAACTATGGCTACACCTTC.

V and J are TRBV6-5 and TRBJ2-7, with a tentative D call TRBD2 (6 bases). V was cut by 5 bases and J by 4 bases, with 9 bases left in between. The CDR3 runs to 12 residues. Germline loops: CDR1 MNHEY, CDR2 SVGAGI. CDR3 nucleotides: TGTGCCAGCAGTACGGGACTTTACGAGCAGTACTTC. Its protein is CASSTGLYEQYF.

The chain carries TRBV5-1 and TRBJ2-3; the D is unclear. Trimming pared 2 bases from V and 2 bases from J, leaving 9 bases between. The CDR3 spans 14 residues. Germline V gives CDR1 SGHRS, CDR2 YFSETQ. The CDR3 is CASSFYTTTDTQYF. The CDR3 bases are TGCGCCAGCAGCTTTTATACTACCACAGATACGCAGTATTTT.

The chain joins TRBV18 to TRBJ1-1; 8 bases align to TRBD1. The CDR3 has 15 amino acids. Losses at the gene ends were 1 base for V and 5 bases for J; bases not matched to a gene: 6. Per the germline V gene, CDR1 is KGHSH and CDR2 is LQKENI. The CDR3 region is CASSPLGQGLTEAFF. The CDR3 DNA sequence: TGTGCCAGCTCACCACTCGGACAGGGCTTGACTGAAGCTTTCTTT.

This rearrangement joins TRBV5-5 to TRBJ2-3, with 7 bases that match TRBD2. This CDR3 has 15 residues. V shed 0 bases and J 2 bases; nucleotides not matched to a gene: 3. Germline loops: CDR1 SGHKS, CDR2 YYEKEE (reference sequence). Written as DNA, the CDR3 is TGTGCCAGCAGCTTGGGCGGGGGAACCACAGATACGCAGTATTTT. Translating gives CASSLGGGTTDTQYF.

This rearrangement joins TRBV6-6 to TRBJ2-1; D is possibly TRBD1 or TRBD2 (5 bases each). CDR3 length: 16 residues. V shed 5 bases and J shed 0 bases, with 14 bases lying between them. CDR1 is MNHNY and CDR2 is SVGAGI in the germline V gene (reference sequence). The CDR3, as DNA: TGTGCCAGCAGTCTCCTGGGACCGAGCTCCTACAATGAGCAGTTCTTC. It encodes CASSLLGPSSYNEQFF.

The CDR3 DNA reads as TGTGCCAGCAGTACCCGCGGCAGGGGCAATTCACCCCTCCACTTT. This gives the protein CASSTRGRGNSPLHF. V is TRBV6-5 and J is TRBJ1-6, with a tentative D call TRBD1 (6 bases). The V gene's germline CDR1 is MNHEY and CDR2 SVGAGI. V was cut by 5 bases and J by 7 bases, with 15 bases left in between. The CDR3 is 15 residues long.

The chain has TRBV9 and TRBJ2-1; 11 nucleotides line up with TRBD2. CDR1 is SGDLS and CDR2 is YYNGEE in the germline V gene. Trimming at V came to 4 bases and at J to 5 bases, leaving 5 bases not matched to a gene. This CDR3 is built from 15 residues. CDR3 protein: CASSSLAGGNNEQFF. The CDR3 nucleotides are TGTGCCAGCAGCTCCCTAGCGGGAGGAAACAATGAGCAGTTCTTC.

The CDR3 is CARSLVGLTYEQYF. The CDR3 DNA reads as TGTGCCAGAAGCTTGGTGGGACTCACCTACGAGCAGTACTTC. The V and J genes are TRBV5-3 and TRBJ2-7, with D perhaps matching TRBD2 (6 bases). TRBV5-3 is designated an ORF whose function remains uncertain. CDR3 length: 14 residues. Between the trimmed V and J ends, which lost 0 bases and 2 bases, there was a span of 9 bases.

V and J are TRBV3-1 (or the pseudogene TRBV3-2) and TRBJ1-2; 9 nucleotides match TRBD1. From germline, CDR1 is LGHDT and CDR2 YNNKEL (reference sequence). CDR3 length: 14 residues. The V and J ends lost 1 base and 7 bases, in that order; junction bases with no gene match: 4. The DNA for the CDR3 is TGTGCCAGCAGCCAAGGCTTACAGGGGGCTGGCTACACCTTC. Protein sequence: CASSQGLQGAGYTF.

This rearrangement joins TRBV25-1 to TRBJ1-5; 7 bases match TRBD1. V lost 4 bases to trimming and J lost 2 bases; unmatched junction nucleotides: 8. The germline gives CDR1 MGHDK, CDR2 SYGVNS. This CDR3 has 16 residues. This CDR3 reads CASSGKTGWGNQPQHF. The CDR3 DNA reads TGTGCCAGCAGTGGGAAGACAGGGTGGGGCAATCAGCCCCAGCATTTT.

The rearrangement uses TRBV3-1 (or the pseudogene TRBV3-2) and TRBJ2-5, with 11 bases fitting TRBD2. Germline V lookup: CDR1 LGHDT, CDR2 YNNKEL (reference sequence). This CDR3 comprises 21 residues. Trimming removed 0 bases from V and 5 bases from J; junction bases left unmatched: 20. The chain's CDR3 is CASSQDKVRLAGGEEEETQYF. The DNA for the CDR3 is TGTGCCAGCAGCCAAGATAAAGTTAGGCTAGCGGGAGGCGAGGAGGAGGAGACCCAGTACTTC.

J is TRBJ1-5 and V is TRBV28; a possible D gene is TRBD1 (5 bases). Germline CDR1 MDHEN, CDR2 SYDVKM. This CDR3 is 14 amino acids long. The V end was cut by 3 bases, the J end by 7 bases, with 13 bases between. In DNA, the CDR3 is TGTGCCAGCAGTTTCTCTGGGGGGGGACAGCCCCAGCATTTT. Encoded protein: CASSFSGGGQPQHF.

The chain joins TRBV2 to TRBJ1-6; TRBD1 is a possible D gene (5 bases). CDR3 size: 14 residues. The V end was cut by 6 bases, the J end by 6 bases, with 12 bases between. Germline V gene lookup returns CDR1 SNHLY and CDR2 FYNNEI. DNA of the CDR3: TGTGCCAGCAGGAGGGACCCGGCTAATTCACCCCTCCACTTT. It is translated as CASRRDPANSPLHF.

The chain combines TRBV5-6 with TRBJ1-1; no clear D. The V gene lost 2 bases and the J gene lost 5 bases, with 7 bases spanning the gap. The CDR3 covers 12 residues. Germline loops: CDR1 SGHDT, CDR2 YYEEEE. CDR3 region: CASSLLGTEAFF. CDR3 nucleotide sequence: TGTGCCAGCAGCTTATTAGGGACTGAAGCTTTCTTT. The variable domain in full, completed from reference TRBV5-6 and TRBJ1-1, reads DAGVTQSPTHLIKTRGQQVTLRCSPKSGHDTVSWYQQALGQGPQFIFQYYEEEERQRGNFPDRFSGHQFPNYSSELNVNALLLGDSALYLCASSLLGTEAFFGQGTRLTVV.

The chain uses TRBV7-8 and TRBJ1-6; a possible D gene is TRBD1 (5 bases). Germline V gene data show CDR1 as SGHVS and CDR2 as FQNEAQ. Trimming removed 6 bases from V and 8 bases from J, with 23 bases in between. The CDR3 consists of 17 residues. CDR3 amino acids: CASRDSFRGGRDSPLHF. In DNA form, the CDR3 reads TGTGCCAGCAGAGATAGCTTCCGCGGGGGAAGGGATTCACCCCTCCACTTT.

The CDR3 nucleotides are TGTGCCAGTAGTACCTGGGACCTAAACACCGGGGAGCTGTTTTTT. Translation gives CASSTWDLNTGELFF. V gene TRBV19 combines with J gene TRBJ2-2; D may match TRBD1 or TRBD2 (5 bases each). V was cut by 4 bases and J by 2 bases, with 11 bases left in between. In germline, CDR1 is LNHDA, CDR2 SQIVND (reference sequence). The CDR3 spans 15 residues.

This chain links TRBV6-6 with TRBJ1-6; the D gene is possibly TRBD1 (5 bases). Germline V CDR1 and CDR2: MNHNY, SVGAGI (reference sequence). V was trimmed by 6 bases and J by 6 bases, leaving 6 bases between them. The CDR3 loop spans 12 amino acids. The CDR3 loop is CASRDSNSPLHF. The DNA of the CDR3 is TGTGCCAGCAGAGACAGTAATTCACCCCTCCACTTT.

V gene TRBV6-5 combines with J gene TRBJ1-6; no clear D. Germline V gene lookup returns CDR1 MNHEY and CDR2 SVGAGI. Trimming took off 6 bases at V and 5 bases at J, with 5 bases between the two ends. The CDR3 is 12 amino acids. CDR3 in amino acids: CASRGNNSPLHF. CDR3 sequence (DNA): TGTGCCAGCAGAGGTAATAATTCACCCCTCCACTTT.

The rearrangement uses TRBV2 and TRBJ1-5; D gene unclear. Germline CDR1 reads SNHLY; CDR2 reads FYNNEI. This CDR3 has 15 residues. Deletions cut 2 bases from V and 3 bases from J, with 11 bases between. The CDR3 DNA is TGTGCCAGCAGTGAACGGGCCCGGAACAATCAGCCCCAGCATTTT. It codes for CASSERARNNQPQHF.

The J gene is TRBJ1-2, the V gene TRBV28; D perhaps matches TRBD1 (6 bases). From germline, CDR1 is MDHEN and CDR2 SYDVKM. Between the trimmed V and J ends, which lost 3 bases and 0 bases, there was a span of 14 bases. The CDR3 covers 16 residues. DNA for the CDR3: TGTGCCAGCAGTTTGAGGCTAGGGGGAGCTAACTATGGCTACACCTTC. It is translated as CASSLRLGGANYGYTF.

This clone has a single count. V usage is TRBV11-3 and J usage is TRBJ2-7; D is undetermined. This CDR3 spans 14 amino acids. CDR1 is SGHNT, CDR2 YENEEA, per germline. Trimming cost V 5 bases and J 2 bases, with 13 bases left between them. CDR3 nucleotides: TGTGCCAGCAGCCTTGGACCGCCGGCCTACGAGCAGTACTTC. It encodes CASSLGPPAYEQYF.

This chain links TRBV21-1 with TRBJ1-4; TRBD1, as called in the table, went unchecked against the DNA. TRBV21-1 is a pseudogene. The CDR3 runs 16 residues. The CDR3: CASSKRPDRAGEKLFF. The CDR3 DNA follows: TGTGCCAGCAGCAAAAGACCGGACAGGGCGGGCGAAAAACTGTTTTTT.

The chain joins TRBV4-1 to TRBJ2-1; 11 nucleotides align to TRBD2. V lost 3 bases to trimming and J lost 4 bases; unmatched junction nucleotides: 2. Germline V gives CDR1 MGHRA, CDR2 YSYEKL. The CDR3 runs to 15 residues. The CDR3 here is CASSQTSGNYNEQFF. The DNA of the CDR3 is TGCGCCAGCAGCCAGACTAGCGGGAATTACAATGAGCAGTTCTTC.

The gene calls are TRBV6-4 and TRBJ1-5; the D gene is possibly TRBD1 (6 bases). The CDR3 runs 15 residues. Germline CDR1 reads MRHNA; CDR2 reads SNTAGT. Trimming removed 0 bases from V and 2 bases from J, with 8 bases in between. The CDR3 protein is CASSDSRGGNQPQHF. CDR3 coding DNA: TGTGCCAGCAGTGACTCGAGGGGGGGCAATCAGCCCCAGCATTTT.

The V and J genes are TRBV4-3 and TRBJ2-1, with D perhaps TRBD1 or TRBD2 (5 bases each). V was cut by 0 bases and J by 8 bases, with 17 bases left in between. CDR3 length: 16 amino acids. Germline assignment: CDR1 LGHNA and CDR2 YSLEER. The CDR3 loop is CASSQDGDRRGYEQFF. CDR3 sequence (DNA): TGCGCCAGCAGCCAAGATGGCGACCGCCGGGGCTATGAGCAGTTCTTC.

The V gene is TRBV27, the J gene TRBJ2-1; 11 nucleotides agree with TRBD2. V lost 5 bases to trimming and J lost 3 bases; unmatched junction nucleotides: 6. This CDR3 has 16 residues. Germline CDR1 reads MNHEY; CDR2 reads SMNVEV (reference sequence). CDR3 in amino acids: CASSPGTSGIYNEQFF. The CDR3, as DNA: TGTGCCAGCAGTCCAGGGACTAGCGGTATCTACAATGAGCAGTTCTTC.

V gene TRBV4-1 combines with J gene TRBJ2-2; D might be TRBD2 (6 bases). The CDR3 runs 15 residues. V shed 7 bases and J shed 0 bases, with 12 bases lying between them. Per the germline V gene, CDR1 is MGHRA and CDR2 is YSYEKL. The DNA for the CDR3 is TGCGCCAGCACGGGCTGGGGGGCGAACACCGGGGAGCTGTTTTTT. Protein product: CASTGWGANTGELFF.

This clone is categorized as medium-sized. The chain joins TRBV7-9 to TRBJ1-5; 10 nucleotides line up with TRBD1. Unmatched junction bases numbered 2, after V lost 1 base and J lost 5 bases. Germline V CDR1 and CDR2: SEHNR, FQNEAQ (reference sequence). The CDR3 has 15 amino acids. CDR3 nucleotides: TGTGCCAGCAGCTTAGGGACAGGGGGTTATCAGCCCCAGCATTTT. Protein: CASSLGTGGYQPQHF.